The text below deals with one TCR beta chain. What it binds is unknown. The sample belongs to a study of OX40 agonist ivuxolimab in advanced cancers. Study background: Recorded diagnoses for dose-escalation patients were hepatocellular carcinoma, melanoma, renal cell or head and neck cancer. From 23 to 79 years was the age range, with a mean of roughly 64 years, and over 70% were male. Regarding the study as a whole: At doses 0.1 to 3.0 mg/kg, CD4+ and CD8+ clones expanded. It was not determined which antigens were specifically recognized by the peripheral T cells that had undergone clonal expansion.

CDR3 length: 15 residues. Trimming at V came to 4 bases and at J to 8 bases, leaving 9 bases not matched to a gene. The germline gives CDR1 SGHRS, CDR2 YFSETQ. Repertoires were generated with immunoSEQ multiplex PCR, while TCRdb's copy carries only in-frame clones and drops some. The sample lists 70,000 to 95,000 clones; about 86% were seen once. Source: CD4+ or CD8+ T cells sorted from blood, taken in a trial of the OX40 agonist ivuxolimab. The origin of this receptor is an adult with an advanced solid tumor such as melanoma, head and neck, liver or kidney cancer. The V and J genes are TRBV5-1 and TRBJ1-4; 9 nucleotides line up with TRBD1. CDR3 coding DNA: TGCGCCAGCAGCGATGGACAGGGGAAACTCGAAAAACTGTTTTTT. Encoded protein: CASSDGQGKLEKLFF.